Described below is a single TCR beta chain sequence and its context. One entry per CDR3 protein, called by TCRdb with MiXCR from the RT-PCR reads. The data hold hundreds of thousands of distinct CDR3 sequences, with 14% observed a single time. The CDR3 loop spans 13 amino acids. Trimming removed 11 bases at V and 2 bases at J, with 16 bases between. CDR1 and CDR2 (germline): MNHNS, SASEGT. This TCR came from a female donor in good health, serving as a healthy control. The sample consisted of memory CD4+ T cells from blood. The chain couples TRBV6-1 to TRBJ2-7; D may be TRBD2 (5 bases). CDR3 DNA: TGTGCCGCCTCGGGGATTCTGACCTACGAGCAGTACTTC. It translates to CAASGILTYEQYF.